This TCR beta chain was recovered during a study of T cell responses to AZD1222 COVID-19 vaccine. Study details: Pooling of second doses given at about 4 or about 12 weeks was done.

Study results and caveats: Reports say nearly half of spike-specific TCRs go after unmutated variant regions.

Here immunoSEQ multiplex PCR was the method, and the copy in TCRdb shows in-frame clones only, minus some. The sample carries about 160,000 clones, roughly 90% recorded once. Concerning this clone: The antigen is unknown.

Sequencing used peripheral blood, obtained on day 0 of AZD1222 vaccination. The source is an adult in good health.

CDR3 region: CASSLRSNTEAFF. The CDR3 nucleotides read TGTGCCAGCAGCTTAAGGTCGAACACTGAAGCTTTCTTT. The chain uses TRBV5-5 and TRBJ1-1; D unclear. The V gene's germline CDR1 is SGHKS and CDR2 YYEKEE (reference sequence). The CDR3 length is 13 residues. Trimming shortened V by 2 bases and J by 1 base, and 6 bases separated the two germline ends. Variable domain in full (rest from reference TRBV5-5 and TRBJ1-1): DAGVTQSPTHLIKTRGQQVTLRCSPISGHKSVSWYQQVLGQGPQFIFQYYEKEERGRGNFPDRFSARQFPNYSSELNVNALLLGDSALYLCASSLRSNTEAFFGQGTRLTVV.